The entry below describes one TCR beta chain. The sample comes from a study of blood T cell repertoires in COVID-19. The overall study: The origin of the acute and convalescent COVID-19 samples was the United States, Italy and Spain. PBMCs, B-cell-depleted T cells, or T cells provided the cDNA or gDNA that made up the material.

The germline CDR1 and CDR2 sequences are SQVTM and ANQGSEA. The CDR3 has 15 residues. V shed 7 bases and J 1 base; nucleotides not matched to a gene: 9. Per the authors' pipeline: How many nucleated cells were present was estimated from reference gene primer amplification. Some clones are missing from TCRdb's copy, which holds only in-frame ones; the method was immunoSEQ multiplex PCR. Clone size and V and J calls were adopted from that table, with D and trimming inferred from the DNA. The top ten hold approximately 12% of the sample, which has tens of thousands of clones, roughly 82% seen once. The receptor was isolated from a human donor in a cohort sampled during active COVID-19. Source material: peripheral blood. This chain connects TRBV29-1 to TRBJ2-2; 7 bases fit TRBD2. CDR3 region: CSAVKSSGNTGELFF. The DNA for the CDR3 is TGCAGCGCTGTTAAATCTAGCGGGAACACCGGGGAGCTGTTTTTT.